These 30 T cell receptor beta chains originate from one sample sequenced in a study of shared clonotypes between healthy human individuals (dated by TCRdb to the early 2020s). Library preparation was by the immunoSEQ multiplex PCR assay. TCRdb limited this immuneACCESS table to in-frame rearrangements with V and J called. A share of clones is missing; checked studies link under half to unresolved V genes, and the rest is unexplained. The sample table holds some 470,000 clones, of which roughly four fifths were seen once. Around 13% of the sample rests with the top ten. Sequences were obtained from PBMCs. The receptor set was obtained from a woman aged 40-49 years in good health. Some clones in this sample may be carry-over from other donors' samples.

CDR3 DNA: TGTGCCAGCAGTGAATCAAGCGGGAGGGGGCCAGATACGCAGTATTTT. Translation: CASSESSGRGPDTQYF. The gene calls are TRBV6-4 and TRBJ2-3, with 10 nucleotides matching TRBD2. Germline CDR1 MRHNA, CDR2 SNTAGT. The CDR3 totals 16 residues. Trimming removed 3 bases from V and 4 bases from J; junction bases left unmatched: 7.

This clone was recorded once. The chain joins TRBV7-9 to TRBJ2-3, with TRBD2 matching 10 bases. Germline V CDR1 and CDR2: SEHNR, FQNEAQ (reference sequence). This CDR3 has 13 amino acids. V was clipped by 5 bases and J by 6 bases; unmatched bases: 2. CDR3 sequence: CASSQLAGDTQYF. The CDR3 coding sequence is TGTGCCAGCAGCCAACTAGCGGGGGATACGCAGTATTTT.

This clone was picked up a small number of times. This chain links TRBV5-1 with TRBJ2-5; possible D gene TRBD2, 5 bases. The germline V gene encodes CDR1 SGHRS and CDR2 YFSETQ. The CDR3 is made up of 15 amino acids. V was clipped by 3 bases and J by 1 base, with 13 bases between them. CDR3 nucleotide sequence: TGCGCCAGCAGCTCACCCGCGGGTATCCAAGAGACCCAGTACTTC. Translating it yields CASSSPAGIQETQYF.

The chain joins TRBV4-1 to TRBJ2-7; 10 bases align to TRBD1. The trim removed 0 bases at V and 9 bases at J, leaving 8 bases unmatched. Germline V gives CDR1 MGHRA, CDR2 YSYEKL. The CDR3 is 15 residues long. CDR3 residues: CASSQEGQGGYGQYF. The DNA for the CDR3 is TGCGCCAGCAGCCAAGAAGGACAGGGGGGCTATGGGCAGTACTTC.

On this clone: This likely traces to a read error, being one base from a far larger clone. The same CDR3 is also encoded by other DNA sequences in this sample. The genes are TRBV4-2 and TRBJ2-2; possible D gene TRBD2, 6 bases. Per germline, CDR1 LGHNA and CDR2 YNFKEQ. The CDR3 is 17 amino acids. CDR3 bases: TGTGCCAGCCAACCAACCGGGAGAGGGGATTACACCGGGGAGCTGTTCTTT. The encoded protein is CASQPTGRGDYTGELFF.

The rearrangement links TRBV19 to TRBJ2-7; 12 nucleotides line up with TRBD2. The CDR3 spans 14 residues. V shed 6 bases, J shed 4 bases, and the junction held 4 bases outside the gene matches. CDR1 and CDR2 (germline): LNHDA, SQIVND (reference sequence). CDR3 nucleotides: TGTGCCAGTAGCCGGACTAGCGGGGCTTACGAGCAGTACTTC. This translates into CASSRTSGAYEQYF.

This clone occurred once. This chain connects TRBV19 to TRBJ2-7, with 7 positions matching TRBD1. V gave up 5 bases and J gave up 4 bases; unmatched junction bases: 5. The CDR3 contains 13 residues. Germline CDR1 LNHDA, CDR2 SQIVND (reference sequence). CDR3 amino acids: CASSRTGEYEQYF. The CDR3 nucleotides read TGTGCCAGTAGTCGAACAGGGGAGTACGAGCAGTACTTC. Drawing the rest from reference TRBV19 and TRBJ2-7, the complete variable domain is DGGITQSPKYLFRKEGQNVTLSCEQNLNHDAMYWYRQDPGQGLRLIYYSQIVNDFQKGDIAEGYSVSREKKESFPLTVTSAQKNPTAFYLCASSRTGEYEQYFGPGTRLTVT.

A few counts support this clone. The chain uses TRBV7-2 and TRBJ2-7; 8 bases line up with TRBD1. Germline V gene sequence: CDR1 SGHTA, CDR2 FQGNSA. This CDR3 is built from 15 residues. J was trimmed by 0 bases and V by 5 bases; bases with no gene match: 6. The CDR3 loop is CASSTGQGVSYEQYF. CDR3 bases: TGTGCCAGCAGCACCGGACAGGGTGTCTCCTACGAGCAGTACTTC.

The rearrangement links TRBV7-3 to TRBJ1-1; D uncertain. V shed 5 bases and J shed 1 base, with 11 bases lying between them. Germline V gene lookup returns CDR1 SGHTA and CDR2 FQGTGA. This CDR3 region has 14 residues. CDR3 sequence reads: CASSPEPGNTEAFF. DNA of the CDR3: TGTGCCAGCAGCCCGGAACCGGGGAACACTGAAGCTTTCTTT.

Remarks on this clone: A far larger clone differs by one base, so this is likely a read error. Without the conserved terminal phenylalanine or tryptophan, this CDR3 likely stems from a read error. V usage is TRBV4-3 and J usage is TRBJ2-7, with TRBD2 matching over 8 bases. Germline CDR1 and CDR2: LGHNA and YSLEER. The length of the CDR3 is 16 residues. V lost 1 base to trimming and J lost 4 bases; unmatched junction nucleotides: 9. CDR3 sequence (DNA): TGCGCCAGCAGCCAAGGGGTGGGAAGCGGGAGTTACGAGCAGTACCTC. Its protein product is CASSQGVGSGSYEQYL.

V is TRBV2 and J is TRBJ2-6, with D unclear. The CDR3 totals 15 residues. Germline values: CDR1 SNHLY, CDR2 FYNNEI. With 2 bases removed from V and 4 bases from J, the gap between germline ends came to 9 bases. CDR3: CASSETAGGANVLTF. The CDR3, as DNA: TGTGCCAGCAGTGAAACGGCCGGAGGGGCCAACGTCCTGACTTTC.

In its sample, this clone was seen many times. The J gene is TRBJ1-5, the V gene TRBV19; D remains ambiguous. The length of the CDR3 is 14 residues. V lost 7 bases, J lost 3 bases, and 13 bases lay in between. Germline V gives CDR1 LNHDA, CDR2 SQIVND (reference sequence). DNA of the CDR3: TGTGCCAGTACCCTAGGAGGGAACAATCAGCCCCAGCATTTT. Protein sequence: CASTLGGNNQPQHF.

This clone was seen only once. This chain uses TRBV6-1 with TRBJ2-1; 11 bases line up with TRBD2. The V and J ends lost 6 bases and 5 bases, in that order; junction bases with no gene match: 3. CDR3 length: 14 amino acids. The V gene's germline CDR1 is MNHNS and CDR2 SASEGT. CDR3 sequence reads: CASRLAGVNNEQFF. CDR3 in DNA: TGTGCCAGCAGACTAGCGGGAGTCAACAATGAGCAGTTCTTC.

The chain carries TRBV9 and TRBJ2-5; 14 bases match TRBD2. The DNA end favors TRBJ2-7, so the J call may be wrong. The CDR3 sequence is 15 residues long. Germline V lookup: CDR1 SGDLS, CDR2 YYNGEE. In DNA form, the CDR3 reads TGTGCCAGCAGCTTTGGGACTAGCGGGAGCTACGAGCAGTACTTC. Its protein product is CASSFGTSGSYEQYF.

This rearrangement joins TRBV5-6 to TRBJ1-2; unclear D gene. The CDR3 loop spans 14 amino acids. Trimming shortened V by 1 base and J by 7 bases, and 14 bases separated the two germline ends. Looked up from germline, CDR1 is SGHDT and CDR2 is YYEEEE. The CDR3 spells CASSLSLRSPGYTF. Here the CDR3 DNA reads TGTGCCAGCAGCTTGTCCCTCCGAAGCCCTGGCTACACCTTC.

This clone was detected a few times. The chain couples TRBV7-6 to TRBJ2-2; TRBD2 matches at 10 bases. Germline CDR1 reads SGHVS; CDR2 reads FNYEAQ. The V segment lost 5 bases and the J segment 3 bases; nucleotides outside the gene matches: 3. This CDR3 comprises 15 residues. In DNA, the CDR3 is TGTGCCAGCAGCACGCTAGCGGGAGACACCGGGGAGCTGTTTTTT. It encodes CASSTLAGDTGELFF. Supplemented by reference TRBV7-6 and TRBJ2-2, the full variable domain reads GAGVSQSPRYKVTKRGQDVALRCDPISGHVSLYWYRQALGQGPEFLTYFNYEAQQDKSGLPNDRFSAERPEGSISTLTIQRTEQRDSAMYRCASSTLAGDTGELFFGEGSRLTVL.

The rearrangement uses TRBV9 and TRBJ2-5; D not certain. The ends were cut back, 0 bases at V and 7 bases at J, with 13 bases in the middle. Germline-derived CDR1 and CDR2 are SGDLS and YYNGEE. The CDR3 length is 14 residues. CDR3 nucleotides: TGTGCCAGCAGCGTAGGCAGTGCTGAGCGGACCCAGTACTTC. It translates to CASSVGSAERTQYF.

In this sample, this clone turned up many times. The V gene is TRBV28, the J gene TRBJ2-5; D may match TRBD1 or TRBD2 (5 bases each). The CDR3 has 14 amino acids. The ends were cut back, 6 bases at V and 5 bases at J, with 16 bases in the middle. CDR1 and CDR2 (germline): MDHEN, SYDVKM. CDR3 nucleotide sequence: TGTGCCAGCAGCGGCCACGGGGCATACGAGACCCAGTACTTC. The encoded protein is CASSGHGAYETQYF.

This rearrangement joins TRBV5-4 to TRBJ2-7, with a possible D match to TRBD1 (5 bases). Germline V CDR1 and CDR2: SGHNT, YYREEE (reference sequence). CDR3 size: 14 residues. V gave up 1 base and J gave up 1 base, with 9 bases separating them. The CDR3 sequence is CASSLLGQSYEQYF. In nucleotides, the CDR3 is TGTGCCAGCAGCTTGTTGGGGCAGTCCTACGAGCAGTACTTC.

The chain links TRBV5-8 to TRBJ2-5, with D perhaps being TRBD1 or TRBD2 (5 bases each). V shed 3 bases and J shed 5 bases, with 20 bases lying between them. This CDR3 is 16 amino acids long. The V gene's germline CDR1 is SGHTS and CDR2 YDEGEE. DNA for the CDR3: TGTGCCAGCAGCTACCGTCGGGGCTTCCTCGGGGAGACCCAGTACTTC. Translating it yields CASSYRRGFLGETQYF.

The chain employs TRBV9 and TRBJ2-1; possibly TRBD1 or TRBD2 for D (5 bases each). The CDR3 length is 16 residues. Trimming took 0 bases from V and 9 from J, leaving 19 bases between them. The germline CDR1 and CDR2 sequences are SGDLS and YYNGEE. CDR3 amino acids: CASSVAPGREGFEQFF. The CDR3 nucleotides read TGTGCCAGCAGCGTAGCCCCCGGCCGAGAGGGGTTTGAGCAGTTCTTC.

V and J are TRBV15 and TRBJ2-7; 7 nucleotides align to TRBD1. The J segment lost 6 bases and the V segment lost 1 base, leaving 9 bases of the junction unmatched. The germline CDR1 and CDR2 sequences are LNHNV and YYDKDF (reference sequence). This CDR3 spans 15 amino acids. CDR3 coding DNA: TGTGCCACCAGCAGAGGGGAGAACAGGGGTGTCGAGCAGTACTTC. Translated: CATSRGENRGVEQYF.

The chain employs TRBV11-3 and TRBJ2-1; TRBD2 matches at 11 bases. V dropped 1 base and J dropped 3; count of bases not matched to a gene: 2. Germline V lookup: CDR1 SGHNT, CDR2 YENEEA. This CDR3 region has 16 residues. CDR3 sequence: CASSLGGTSGYNEQFF. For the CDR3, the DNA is TGTGCCAGCAGCTTAGGGGGGACTAGCGGCTACAATGAGCAGTTCTTC.

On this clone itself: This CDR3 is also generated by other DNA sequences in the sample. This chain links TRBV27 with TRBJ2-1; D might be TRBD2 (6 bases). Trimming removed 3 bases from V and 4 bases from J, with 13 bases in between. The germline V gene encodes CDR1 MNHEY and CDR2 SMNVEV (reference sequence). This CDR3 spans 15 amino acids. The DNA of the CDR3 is TGTGCCAGCAGTTTTGGGGGGTCCAGATACAATGAGCAGTTCTTC. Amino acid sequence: CASSFGGSRYNEQFF.

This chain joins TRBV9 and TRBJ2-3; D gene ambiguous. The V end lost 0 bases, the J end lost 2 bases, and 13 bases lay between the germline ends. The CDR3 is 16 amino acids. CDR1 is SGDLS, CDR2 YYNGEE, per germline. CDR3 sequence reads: CASSVGPQPPTDTQYF. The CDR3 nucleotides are TGTGCCAGCAGCGTAGGGCCCCAGCCTCCCACAGATACGCAGTATTTT.

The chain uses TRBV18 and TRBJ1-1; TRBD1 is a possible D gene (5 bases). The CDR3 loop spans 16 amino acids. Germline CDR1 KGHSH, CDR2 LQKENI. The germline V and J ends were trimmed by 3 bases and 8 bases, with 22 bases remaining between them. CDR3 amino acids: CASSPTGQILQDEAFF. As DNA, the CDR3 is TGTGCCAGCTCACCGACGGGGCAGATCTTGCAAGACGAAGCTTTCTTT.

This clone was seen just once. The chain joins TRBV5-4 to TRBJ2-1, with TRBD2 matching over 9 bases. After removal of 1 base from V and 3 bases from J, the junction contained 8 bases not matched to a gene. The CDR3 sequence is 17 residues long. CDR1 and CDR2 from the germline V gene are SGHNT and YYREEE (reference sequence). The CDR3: CASSLFEAGGFYNEQFF. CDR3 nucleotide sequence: TGTGCCAGCAGCTTGTTCGAGGCGGGAGGGTTCTACAATGAGCAGTTCTTC.

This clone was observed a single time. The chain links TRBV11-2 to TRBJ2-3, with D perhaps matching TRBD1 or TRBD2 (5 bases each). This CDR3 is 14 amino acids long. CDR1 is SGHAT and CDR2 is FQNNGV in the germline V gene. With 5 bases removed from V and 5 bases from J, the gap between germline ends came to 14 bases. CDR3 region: CASSPERDVDTQYF. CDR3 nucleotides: TGTGCCAGCAGCCCAGAGAGGGACGTAGATACGCAGTATTTT.

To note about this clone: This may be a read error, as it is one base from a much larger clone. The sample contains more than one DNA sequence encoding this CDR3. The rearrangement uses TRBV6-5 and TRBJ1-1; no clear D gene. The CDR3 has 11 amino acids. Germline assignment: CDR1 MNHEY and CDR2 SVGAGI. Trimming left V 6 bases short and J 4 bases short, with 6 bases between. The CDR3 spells CASRRGTEAFF. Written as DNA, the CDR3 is TGTGCCAGCAGACGGGGCACTGAAGCTTTCTTT.

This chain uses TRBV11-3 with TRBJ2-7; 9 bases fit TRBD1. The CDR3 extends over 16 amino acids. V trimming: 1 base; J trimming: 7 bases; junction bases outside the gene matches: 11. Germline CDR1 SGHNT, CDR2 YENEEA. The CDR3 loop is CASSLGAGQGPREQYF. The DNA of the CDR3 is TGTGCCAGCAGCTTAGGAGCAGGACAGGGGCCCAGGGAGCAGTACTTC.